Following are 6 T cell receptor beta chains from one sample sequenced in a study of cytomegalovirus exposure and HLA in healthy donors. This PCR relied on a set of 60 Vbeta primers and 13 Jbeta primers. Sequencing used immunoSEQ multiplex PCR; TCRdb keeps in-frame clones, though not all of them. The sample lists about 94,000 clones, roughly 79% occurring once. Sequences were obtained from PBMCs. The receptors stem from a middle-aged woman in good health and CMV-seronegative.

The J gene is TRBJ1-1, the V gene TRBV6-6, with a weak D call TRBD1 (6 bases). The CDR3 runs 16 residues. Germline V lookup: CDR1 MNHNY, CDR2 SVGAGI (reference sequence). V was trimmed by 7 bases and J by 1 base, leaving 19 bases between them. The CDR3 DNA reads TGTGCCAGCATTGCGGTTGGTGGACAGAGGAACACTGAAGCTTTCTTT. This sequence encodes CASIAVGGQRNTEAFF.

V is TRBV5-1 and J is TRBJ2-1; 8 nucleotides align to TRBD1. The CDR3 is made up of 15 amino acids. Per the germline V gene, CDR1 is SGHRS and CDR2 is YFSETQ. V lost 2 bases and J lost 4; bases outside the gene matches: 5. CDR3: CASSFSTGVYNEQFF. The CDR3 region has the DNA TGCGCCAGCAGCTTCTCGACAGGGGTATACAATGAGCAGTTCTTC.

The V call is TRBV5-1, the J call TRBJ1-6; a possible D gene is TRBD1 (6 bases). The germline V and J ends were trimmed by 3 bases and 7 bases, with 11 bases remaining between them. In germline, CDR1 is SGHRS, CDR2 YFSETQ. The CDR3 is 14 amino acids. The CDR3 bases are TGCGCCAGCAGCTCCCAGGGGTCCAATTCACCCCTCCACTTT. It codes for CASSSQGSNSPLHF.

The V call is TRBV29-1, the J call TRBJ1-2; 9 bases line up with TRBD1. J was trimmed by 4 bases and V by 6 bases; bases with no gene match: 18. The CDR3 is 17 residues long. CDR1 and CDR2 (germline): SQVTM, ANQGSEA. The CDR3 reads CSVKAGTGNFSPYGYTF. The CDR3 DNA reads as TGCAGCGTAAAAGCCGGGACAGGGAATTTTTCTCCCTATGGCTACACCTTC.

This clone has only one observation. At the DNA level, this CDR3 is encoded by other sequences in the same sample as well. The rearrangement links TRBV9 to TRBJ2-2; no clear D gene. This CDR3 comprises 14 residues. Germline CDR1 SGDLS, CDR2 YYNGEE. The V and J ends lost 0 bases and 1 base respectively, with 4 bases between them. Written as DNA, the CDR3 is TGTGCCAGCAGCGTAGTACAGAACACCGGGGAGCTGTTTTTT. Amino acids: CASSVVQNTGELFF.

This clone has only one observation. The chain uses TRBV5-1 and TRBJ2-7; perhaps TRBD1 as D (6 bases). Trimming cost V 0 bases and J 0 bases, with 13 bases left between them. CDR3 size: 16 residues. Looked up from germline, CDR1 is SGHRS and CDR2 is YFSETQ. Written as DNA, the CDR3 is TGCGCCAGCAGCTTGGCCCCGGACAGAAGCTCCTACGAGCAGTACTTC. Protein product: CASSLAPDRSSYEQYF.